These 5 T cell receptor beta chains originate from one sample sequenced in a study of cytomegalovirus exposure and HLA in healthy donors. The assay was immunoSEQ multiplex PCR, and TCRdb's table has in-frame clones only and misses some. The sample lists fewer than 70,000 clones, 80% to 95% occurring once. Sequenced sample: PBMCs. The receptors stem from a man younger than 35 in good health and CMV-seronegative.

The chain uses TRBV7-9 and TRBJ2-1; TRBD1 might be the D (5 bases). Between the trimmed V and J ends, which lost 3 bases and 8 bases, there was a span of 20 bases. Per germline, CDR1 SEHNR and CDR2 FQNEAQ (reference sequence). The CDR3 runs 16 residues. CDR3 amino acids: CASSLGGAVGSYEQFF. The CDR3 nucleotides are TGTGCCAGCAGCTTGGGTGGGGCAGTGGGCAGCTATGAGCAGTTCTTC.

The chain uses TRBV7-8 and TRBJ1-2, with TRBD1 as a possible D gene (6 bases). Trimming cost V 5 bases and J 4 bases, with 17 bases left between them. Germline loops: CDR1 SGHVS, CDR2 FQNEAQ. The CDR3 runs to 15 residues. CDR3 sequence reads: CASSHRTADLYGYTF. CDR3 nucleotides: TGTGCCAGCAGCCACCGGACAGCTGACCTCTATGGCTACACCTTC.

The chain joins TRBV28 to TRBJ2-1; the match to TRBD2 covers 15 bases. From germline, CDR1 is MDHEN and CDR2 SYDVKM. CDR3 length: 20 residues. With V trimmed by 5 bases and J by 8 bases, 19 bases remained unmatched. CDR3 nucleotide sequence: TGTGCCAGCAGTCGCAACACGGGACTAGCGGGAGGATTTTATACGGATGAGCAGTTCTTC. Its translation: CASSRNTGLAGGFYTDEQFF.

CDR3 nucleotides: TGTGCCACCAGCAGGGGACAGACTCAGCCCCAGCATTTT. This translates into CATSRGQTQPQHF. The chain recombines TRBV15 with TRBJ1-5; 7 bases agree with TRBD1. J gave up 6 bases and V 3 bases, and 2 bases lay outside the gene matches. Germline loops: CDR1 LNHNV, CDR2 YYDKDF (reference sequence). CDR3 length: 13 amino acids.

This rearrangement joins TRBV28 to TRBJ2-4; TRBD2 is a possible D gene (5 bases). The CDR3 is 14 residues long. Trimming stripped 6 bases from V and 2 bases from J, with 11 bases between. Germline CDR1 reads MDHEN; CDR2 reads SYDVKM. The CDR3, as DNA: TGTGCCAGCAGGTCCTCCGGGACCAAAAACATTCAGTACTTC. Its translation is CASRSSGTKNIQYF.